The rows below give T cell receptor beta chains drawn from one sample of a study of cytomegalovirus exposure and HLA in healthy donors. Profiled with immunoSEQ multiplex PCR; TCRdb holds only in-frame clones, not every one. The sample holds 150,000 or so clones, approximately 84% seen once. The sequenced sample consisted of PBMCs. The receptors originated from a woman between 40 and 55 years old in good health and CMV-seropositive. Each CDR3 is given with its conserved first and last residue. A D gene is named only where the DNA matches it firmly. Clone size is not always given. Where it is, it says once, few, many or a class for expanded clones.

CDR3 protein: CASSLRGQGANTGELFF
CDR3 DNA: TGCGCCAGCAGCCTCAGAGGGCAGGGGGCCAACACCGGGGAGCTGTTTTTT
J gene: TRBJ2-2
D gene: TRBD1
V gene: TRBV4-1
clone size: -

CDR3 protein: CASSFSGGYNEQFF
CDR3 DNA: TGTGCCAGCAGTTTTAGCGGGGGCTACAATGAGCAGTTCTTC
J gene: TRBJ2-1
D gene: TRBD2
V gene: TRBV27
clone size: -

CDR3 protein: CSSSLGQGARPSTDTQYF
CDR3 DNA: TGTTCCAGCAGCCTAGGACAGGGGGCGCGCCCCAGCACAGATACGCAGTATTTT
J gene: TRBJ2-3
D gene: TRBD1
V gene: TRBV7-9
clone size: -

CDR3 protein: CASRLDRVETQYF
CDR3 DNA: TGTGCCAGCAGATTGGACAGGGTGGAGACCCAGTACTTC
J gene: TRBJ2-5
D gene: TRBD1
V gene: TRBV6-5
clone size: -

CDR3 protein: CASSRTTGGAYEQYF
CDR3 DNA: TGTGCCAGCTCACGTACGACAGGGGGGGCCTACGAGCAGTACTTC
J gene: TRBJ2-7
D gene: TRBD1
V gene: TRBV18
clone size: -

CDR3 protein: CAWSVRGVETYGYTF
CDR3 DNA: TGTGCCTGGAGTGTACGGGGGGTAGAAACCTATGGCTACACCTTC
J gene: TRBJ1-2
D gene: -
V gene: TRBV30
clone size: -

CDR3 protein: CASSVVRGLSNTGELFF
CDR3 DNA: TGTGCCAGCAGCGTAGTCAGGGGCCTCTCGAACACCGGGGAGCTGTTTTTT
J gene: TRBJ2-2
D gene: -
V gene: TRBV9
clone size: -

CDR3 protein: CASKMARGNEQFF
CDR3 DNA: TGTGCCAGCAAGATGGCGCGGGGGAATGAGCAGTTCTTC
J gene: TRBJ2-1
D gene: TRBD2
V gene: TRBV28
clone size: -

CDR3 protein: CASGRQGSYEQYF
CDR3 DNA: TGTGCCAGTGGCAGACAGGGCTCCTACGAGCAGTACTTC
J gene: TRBJ2-7
D gene: TRBD1
V gene: TRBV19
clone size: -

CDR3 protein: CASSHGDRDNSPLHF
CDR3 DNA: TGCGCCAGCAGCCACGGCGACAGGGATAATTCACCCCTCCACTTT
J gene: TRBJ1-6
D gene: TRBD1
V gene: TRBV5-1
clone size: -

CDR3 protein: CASSPDRGRQGYTF
CDR3 DNA: TGTGCCAGCTCACCGGACAGGGGGCGTCAAGGCTACACCTTC
J gene: TRBJ1-2
D gene: TRBD1
V gene: TRBV18
clone size: -

CDR3 protein: CASSIVSIGGLYGYTF
CDR3 DNA: TGTGCCAGTAGTATAGTGAGTATCGGCGGGCTCTATGGCTACACCTTC
J gene: TRBJ1-2
D gene: -
V gene: TRBV19
clone size: -

CDR3 protein: CASSFDRGVEKLFF
CDR3 DNA: TGTGCCAGCAGCTTTGACAGGGGAGTCGAAAAACTGTTTTTT
J gene: TRBJ1-4
D gene: TRBD1
V gene: TRBV7-2
clone size: -

CDR3 protein: CASSVGTGNQPQHF
CDR3 DNA: TGTGCCAGCAGTGTCGGGACAGGCAATCAGCCCCAGCATTTT
J gene: TRBJ1-5
D gene: TRBD1
V gene: TRBV6-5
clone size: -

CDR3 protein: CASRYAPYEQYF
CDR3 DNA: TGTGCCAGCAGGTACGCGCCATACGAGCAGTACTTC
J gene: TRBJ2-7
D gene: -
V gene: TRBV6-6
clone size: few

CDR3 protein: CASSHPPTGTYEQYF
CDR3 DNA: TGTGCCAGCAGCCATCCCCCGACAGGGACCTACGAGCAGTACTTC
J gene: TRBJ2-7
D gene: TRBD1
V gene: TRBV16
clone size: few

CDR3 protein: CASSLSPRVSPLHF
CDR3 DNA: TGTGCCAGCAGCTTATCCCCCCGGGTTTCACCCCTCCACTTT
J gene: TRBJ1-6
D gene: -
V gene: TRBV7-6
clone size: -

CDR3 protein: CASSLERTGPNGYTF
CDR3 DNA: TGTGCCAGCAGCTTAGAGCGCACAGGGCCAAATGGCTACACCTTC
J gene: TRBJ1-2
D gene: -
V gene: TRBV7-9
clone size: -

CDR3 protein: CASSQSHRDSGNTIYF
CDR3 DNA: TGTGCCAGCAGCCAATCCCACAGGGACTCTGGAAACACCATATATTTT
J gene: TRBJ1-3
D gene: -
V gene: TRBV7-8
clone size: once

CDR3 protein: CASSQGLGGTGNTEAFF
CDR3 DNA: TGTGCCAGCAGCCAAGGCCTTGGTGGGACAGGGAACACTGAAGCTTTCTTT
J gene: TRBJ1-1
D gene: TRBD1
V gene: TRBV4-2
clone size: -

CDR3 protein: CASSLRFTGEAFF
CDR3 DNA: TGTGCCAGCAGTTTGAGGTTTACAGGTGAAGCTTTCTTT
J gene: TRBJ1-1
D gene: -
V gene: TRBV27
clone size: -

CDR3 protein: CASSLGPRNSPLHF
CDR3 DNA: TGTGCCAGCAGCCTTGGGCCTCGGAATTCACCCCTCCACTTT
J gene: TRBJ1-6
D gene: -
V gene: TRBV9
clone size: -

CDR3 protein: CASSATPGTRDEQFF
CDR3 DNA: TGTGCCAGCAGCGCCACCCCCGGGACTAGAGATGAGCAGTTCTTC
J gene: TRBJ2-1
D gene: TRBD2
V gene: TRBV9
clone size: -

CDR3 protein: CASSFLGTGELFF
CDR3 DNA: TGTGCCAGCAGTTTTCTAGGTACCGGGGAGCTGTTTTTT
J gene: TRBJ2-2
D gene: -
V gene: TRBV28
clone size: -

CDR3 protein: CSVRGTGGSYTF
CDR3 DNA: TGCAGCGTACGTGGGACAGGGGGAAGCTACACCTTC
J gene: TRBJ1-2
D gene: TRBD1
V gene: TRBV29-1
clone size: -

CDR3 protein: CASSQVWGLAGKIPHEQYF
CDR3 DNA: TGTGCCAGCAGCCAAGTCTGGGGACTAGCGGGGAAAATCCCCCACGAGCAGTACTTC
J gene: TRBJ2-7
D gene: TRBD2
V gene: TRBV4-2
clone size: -

CDR3 protein: CASSSRLVTEAFF
CDR3 DNA: TGTGCCAGTAGCAGCAGGTTAGTAACTGAAGCTTTCTTT
J gene: TRBJ1-1
D gene: -
V gene: TRBV19
clone size: -

CDR3 protein: CASSQWSSGELEQYF
CDR3 DNA: TGCGCCAGCAGCCAATGGTCTAGCGGGGAACTCGAGCAGTACTTC
J gene: TRBJ2-7
D gene: TRBD2
V gene: TRBV4-3
clone size: few

CDR3 protein: CASSFDSLPYNEQFF
CDR3 DNA: TGTGCCAGCAGCTTCGACTCGCTTCCATACAATGAGCAGTTCTTC
J gene: TRBJ2-1
D gene: -
V gene: TRBV7-2
clone size: -

CDR3 protein: CASSRSGGVIDEQYF
CDR3 DNA: TGCGCCAGCAGCCGTAGCGGGGGGGTTATCGACGAGCAGTACTTC
J gene: TRBJ2-7
D gene: TRBD2
V gene: TRBV5-1
clone size: -

CDR3 protein: CASSLGGVGANVLTF
CDR3 DNA: TGTGCCAGCAGTTTAGGGGGGGTTGGGGCCAACGTCCTGACTTTC
J gene: TRBJ2-6
D gene: TRBD2
V gene: TRBV27
clone size: -

CDR3 protein: CSVDVGDYGYTF
CDR3 DNA: TGCAGCGTTGACGTGGGCGACTATGGCTACACCTTC
J gene: TRBJ1-2
D gene: -
V gene: TRBV29-1
clone size: -

CDR3 protein: CASSFFAGNTIYF
CDR3 DNA: TGTGCCAGCAGTTTCTTTGCTGGAAACACCATATATTTT
J gene: TRBJ1-3
D gene: -
V gene: TRBV28
clone size: -

CDR3 protein: CSSNPETQYF
CDR3 DNA: TGCAGTAGCAACCCCGAGACCCAGTACTTC
J gene: TRBJ2-5
D gene: -
V gene: TRBV20-1
clone size: -

CDR3 protein: CASSRGGSHEQYF
CDR3 DNA: TGCGCCAGCAGCCGGGGAGGTTCCCACGAGCAGTACTTC
J gene: TRBJ2-7
D gene: -
V gene: TRBV5-1
clone size: -

CDR3 protein: CASSYSIETLFF
CDR3 DNA: TGTGCCAGCAGCTACAGCATTGAAACACTGTTTTTT
J gene: TRBJ1-4
D gene: -
V gene: TRBV13
clone size: -

CDR3 protein: CASREQGSWTEAFF
CDR3 DNA: TGCGCCAGCAGAGAACAGGGATCGTGGACTGAAGCTTTCTTT
J gene: TRBJ1-1
D gene: -
V gene: TRBV10-2
clone size: -

CDR3 protein: CASSDPRGREAMNTEAFF
CDR3 DNA: TGTGCCAGCAGCGACCCCAGGGGGCGCGAGGCTATGAACACTGAAGCTTTCTTT
J gene: TRBJ1-1
D gene: TRBD1
V gene: TRBV7-9
clone size: -

CDR3 protein: CAARSQDSDTQYF
CDR3 DNA: TGTGCCGCCCGGTCCCAGGACTCAGATACGCAGTATTTT
J gene: TRBJ2-3
D gene: -
V gene: TRBV6-1
clone size: -

CDR3 protein: CASRTSGGEPGANVLTF
CDR3 DNA: TGTGCCAGCCGGACCTCAGGCGGGGAACCTGGGGCCAACGTCCTGACTTTC
J gene: TRBJ2-6
D gene: -
V gene: TRBV7-8
clone size: -

CDR3 protein: CASPPQAYEQYF
CDR3 DNA: TGTGCCTCACCCCCGCAGGCCTACGAGCAGTACTTC
J gene: TRBJ2-7
D gene: -
V gene: TRBV30
clone size: -

CDR3 protein: CASGKTGLGVNTEAFF
CDR3 DNA: TGTGCTAGTGGAAAGACAGGCCTAGGGGTGAACACTGAAGCTTTCTTT
J gene: TRBJ1-1
D gene: -
V gene: TRBV12-5
clone size: -

CDR3 protein: CASSSTGGTTEAFF
CDR3 DNA: TGCGCCAGCAGCTCAACAGGGGGCACCACTGAAGCTTTCTTT
J gene: TRBJ1-1
D gene: TRBD1
V gene: TRBV5-1
clone size: -

CDR3 protein: CASSLSRGKLGAFF
CDR3 DNA: TGTGCCAGCAGTTTATCAAGGGGGAAGCTAGGAGCTTTCTTT
J gene: TRBJ1-1
D gene: -
V gene: TRBV28
clone size: -

CDR3 protein: CASSIGTGRGNTEAFF
CDR3 DNA: TGTGCCAGTAGTATAGGGACAGGGAGAGGGAACACTGAAGCTTTCTTT
J gene: TRBJ1-1
D gene: TRBD1
V gene: TRBV19
clone size: -

CDR3 protein: CASSDPGLWGKNSQYF
CDR3 DNA: TGTGCCAGCAGTGACCCAGGCCTCTGGGGCAAAAACAGTCAGTACTTC
J gene: TRBJ2-4
D gene: -
V gene: TRBV25-1
clone size: -

CDR3 protein: CASSVGGRREKLFF
CDR3 DNA: TGTGCCAGCAGTGTCGGAGGGAGGCGTGAAAAACTGTTTTTT
J gene: TRBJ1-4
D gene: -
V gene: TRBV9
clone size: -

CDR3 protein: CASSPTSPRDTQYF
CDR3 DNA: TGTGCCAGCAGCCCTACATCCCCTAGGGATACGCAGTATTTT
J gene: TRBJ2-3
D gene: -
V gene: TRBV6-1
clone size: -

CDR3 protein: CASSVTPSAYEQYF
CDR3 DNA: TGTGCCAGCAGTGTAACCCCTAGCGCCTACGAGCAGTACTTC
J gene: TRBJ2-7
D gene: -
V gene: TRBV6-1
clone size: -

CDR3 protein: CASSAQGARYTF
CDR3 DNA: TGTGCCAGCAGCGCTCAGGGGGCTCGCTACACCTTC
J gene: TRBJ1-2
D gene: TRBD1
V gene: TRBV5-5
clone size: few

CDR3 protein: CASSDAPGSGANVLTF
CDR3 DNA: TGTGCCAGCAGTGATGCTCCGGGCTCTGGGGCCAACGTCCTGACTTTC
J gene: TRBJ2-6
D gene: -
V gene: TRBV6-1
clone size: few

CDR3 protein: CASSLGRDSPLHF
CDR3 DNA: TGTGCCAGCAGCTTGGGGAGAGACTCACCCCTCCACTTT
J gene: TRBJ1-6
D gene: -
V gene: TRBV11-3
clone size: -

CDR3 protein: CASSEGVSFNYGYTF
CDR3 DNA: TGTGCCAGTAGTGAGGGGGTTTCCTTTAACTATGGCTACACCTTC
J gene: TRBJ1-2
D gene: -
V gene: TRBV19
clone size: few

CDR3 protein: CASSRGQPNTEAFF
CDR3 DNA: TGTGCCAGCAGTAGGGGACAGCCGAACACTGAAGCTTTCTTT
J gene: TRBJ1-1
D gene: TRBD1
V gene: TRBV6-4
clone size: few

CDR3 protein: CASSLGVGQGGNTIYF
CDR3 DNA: TGTGCCAGCAGCTTAGGGGTTGGGCAGGGGGGAAACACCATATATTTT
J gene: TRBJ1-3
D gene: -
V gene: TRBV7-8
clone size: -

CDR3 protein: CASSPAGVPYGYTF
CDR3 DNA: TGTGCCAGCAGCCCCGCGGGGGTGCCCTATGGCTACACCTTC
J gene: TRBJ1-2
D gene: -
V gene: TRBV14
clone size: few

CDR3 protein: CATSRDRDSNYGYTF
CDR3 DNA: TGTGCCACCAGCAGAGACCGGGACAGTAACTATGGCTACACCTTC
J gene: TRBJ1-2
D gene: TRBD1
V gene: TRBV15
clone size: once

CDR3 protein: CATSRVSGPHRTYF
CDR3 DNA: TGTGCCACCAGCAGAGTTTCTGGGCCCCATCGTACGTATTTT
J gene: TRBJ2-3
D gene: -
V gene: TRBV15
clone size: -

CDR3 protein: CASRRGLDTGELFF
CDR3 DNA: TGCGCCAGCAGGCGGGGGTTGGACACCGGGGAGCTGTTTTTT
J gene: TRBJ2-2
D gene: TRBD2
V gene: TRBV5-1
clone size: -